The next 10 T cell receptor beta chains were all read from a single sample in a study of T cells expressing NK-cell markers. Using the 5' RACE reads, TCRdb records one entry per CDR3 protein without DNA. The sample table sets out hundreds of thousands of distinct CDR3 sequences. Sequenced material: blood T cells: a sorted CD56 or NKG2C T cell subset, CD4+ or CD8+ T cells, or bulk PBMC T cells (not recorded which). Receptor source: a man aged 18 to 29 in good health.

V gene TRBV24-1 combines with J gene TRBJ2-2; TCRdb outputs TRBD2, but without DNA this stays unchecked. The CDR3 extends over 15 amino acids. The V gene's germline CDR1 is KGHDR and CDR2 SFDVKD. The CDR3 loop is CATSDPGLRTGELFF.

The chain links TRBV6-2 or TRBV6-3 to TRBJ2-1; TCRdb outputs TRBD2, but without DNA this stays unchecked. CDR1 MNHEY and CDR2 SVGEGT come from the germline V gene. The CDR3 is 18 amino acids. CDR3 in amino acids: CASSPMGSGSIPINEQFF.

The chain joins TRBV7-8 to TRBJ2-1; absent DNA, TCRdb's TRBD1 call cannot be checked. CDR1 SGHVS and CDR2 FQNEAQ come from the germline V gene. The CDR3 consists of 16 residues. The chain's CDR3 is CASSFLRDSFYNEQFF.

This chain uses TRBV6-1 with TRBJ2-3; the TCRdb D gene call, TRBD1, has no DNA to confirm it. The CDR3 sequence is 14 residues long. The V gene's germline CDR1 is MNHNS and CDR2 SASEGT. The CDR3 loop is CASSGTGVGNTQYF.

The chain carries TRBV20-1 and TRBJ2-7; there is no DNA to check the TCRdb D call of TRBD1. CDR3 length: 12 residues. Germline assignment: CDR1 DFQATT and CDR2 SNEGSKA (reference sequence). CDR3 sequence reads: CSARTGQYEQYF.

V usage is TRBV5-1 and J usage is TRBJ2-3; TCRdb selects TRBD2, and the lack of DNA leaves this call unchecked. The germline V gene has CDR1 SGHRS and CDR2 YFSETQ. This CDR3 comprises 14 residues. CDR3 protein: CASRQRVVPDTQYF.

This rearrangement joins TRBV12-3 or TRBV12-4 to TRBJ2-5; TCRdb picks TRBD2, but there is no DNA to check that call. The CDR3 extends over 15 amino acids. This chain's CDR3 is CASSPSGRIGETQYF.

This CDR3 reads CASSLGGQVGNTEAFF. The chain joins TRBV5-1 to TRBJ1-1; TCRdb outputs TRBD1, but without DNA this stays unchecked. Per germline, CDR1 SGHRS and CDR2 YFSETQ. This CDR3 spans 16 amino acids.

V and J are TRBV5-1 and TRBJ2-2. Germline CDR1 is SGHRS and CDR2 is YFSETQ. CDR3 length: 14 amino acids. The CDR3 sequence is CASSLAGNTGELFF.

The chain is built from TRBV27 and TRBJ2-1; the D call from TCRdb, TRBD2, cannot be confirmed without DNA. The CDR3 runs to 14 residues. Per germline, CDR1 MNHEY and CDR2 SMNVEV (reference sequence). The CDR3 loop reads CASSPGTLNNEQFF.